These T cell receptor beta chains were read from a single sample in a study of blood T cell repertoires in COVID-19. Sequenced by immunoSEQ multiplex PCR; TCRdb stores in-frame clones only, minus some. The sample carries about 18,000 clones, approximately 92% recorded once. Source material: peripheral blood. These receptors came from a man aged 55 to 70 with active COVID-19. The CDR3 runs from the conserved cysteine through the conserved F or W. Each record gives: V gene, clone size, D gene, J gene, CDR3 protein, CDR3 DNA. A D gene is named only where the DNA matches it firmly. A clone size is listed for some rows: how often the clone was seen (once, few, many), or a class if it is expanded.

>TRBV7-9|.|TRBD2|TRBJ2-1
CASSFTLAGDGNEQFF
TGTGCCAGCAGCTTTACACTAGCGGGAGATGGGAATGAGCAGTTCTTC
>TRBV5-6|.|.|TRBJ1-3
CASSTRGDGNTIYF
TGTGCCAGCAGCACCAGGGGAGATGGAAACACCATATATTTT
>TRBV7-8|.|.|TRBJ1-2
CASSLVGASPYYGYTF
TGTGCCAGCAGCTTAGTAGGGGCATCGCCCTACTATGGCTACACCTTC
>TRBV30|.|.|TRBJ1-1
CAWSVTGLMNTEAFF
TGTGCCTGGAGTGTAACTGGTCTTATGAACACTGAAGCTTTCTTT
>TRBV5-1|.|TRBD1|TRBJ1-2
CASSETGGYGYTF
TGCGCCAGCAGCGAAACAGGGGGATATGGCTACACCTTC
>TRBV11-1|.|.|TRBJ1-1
CASSLLGGEAFF
TGTGCCAGCAGCTTATTAGGCGGTGAAGCTTTCTTT
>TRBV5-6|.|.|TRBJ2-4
CASSWGRLVDIQYF
TGTGCCAGCAGCTGGGGACGACTAGTAGACATTCAGTACTTC
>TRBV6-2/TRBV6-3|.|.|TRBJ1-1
CASSRVGMNTEAFF
TGTGCCAGCAGTCGAGTCGGTATGAACACTGAAGCTTTCTTT
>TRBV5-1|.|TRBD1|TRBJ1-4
CASSLGDRAGEKLFF
TGCGCCAGCAGCTTGGGGGACAGGGCGGGTGAAAAACTGTTTTTT
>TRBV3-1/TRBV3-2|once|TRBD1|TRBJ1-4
CASSLSGTVAEKLFF
TGTGCCAGCAGCCTATCCGGGACAGTGGCCGAAAAACTGTTTTTT
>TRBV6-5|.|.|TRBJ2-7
CASIRGIYEQYF
TGTGCCAGCATAAGAGGGATTTACGAGCAGTACTTC